These 16 T cell receptor beta chains came from one sample sequenced in a study of T cells in Graves' hyperthyroidism and ophthalmopathy. Amplification yielded TCR beta CDR3 regions, with RNA transcripts as the source. HTBI primers were the set used in a first-round RT-PCR of the TCR CDR3. TCRdb independently ran MiXCR on the multiplex PCR reads; one entry per CDR3 protein. The table has roughly 700,000 distinct CDR3 sequences, 11% to 15% seen once. The sequencing input was blood. Receptors were obtained from a woman aged 18-35 years with Graves' hyperthyroidism.

This clonotype was seen ten or more times. The gene calls are TRBV12-3 or TRBV12-4 and TRBJ2-2, with 10 bases that match TRBD1. This CDR3 has 17 amino acids. Trimming took 6 bases from V and 2 from J; bases not matched to a gene: 9. The CDR3 DNA reads TGTGCCAGCAGCTTTCCCGGGACAGGGGTCAACACCGGGGAGCTGTTTTTT. Residues: CASSFPGTGVNTGELFF.

V gene TRBV6-1 combines with J gene TRBJ1-4, with D perhaps matching TRBD1 (6 bases). This CDR3 region has 14 residues. The ends were cut back, 7 bases at V and 0 bases at J, with 9 bases in the middle. CDR1 MNHNS and CDR2 SASEGT come from the germline V gene. The CDR3 bases are TGTGCCAGCAAGGGGGTCTCAACTAATGAAAAACTGTTTTTT. This encodes CASKGVSTNEKLFF.

This clonotype has at least ten counts. The chain couples TRBV18 to TRBJ1-2; possibly TRBD1 for D (5 bases). Germline assignment: CDR1 KGHSH and CDR2 LQKENI. The V and J ends lost 3 bases and 2 bases respectively, with 10 bases between them. The CDR3 loop spans 14 amino acids. This chain's CDR3 is CASSPMGPNYGYTF. Here the CDR3 DNA reads TGTGCCAGCTCACCCATGGGGCCAAACTATGGCTACACCTTC.

This clonotype was seen many times. The chain joins TRBV7-2 to TRBJ1-3, with D possibly being TRBD1 (6 bases). CDR1 and CDR2 (germline): SGHTA, FQGNSA. The CDR3 is made up of 15 amino acids. Between the trimmed V and J ends, which lost 0 bases and 2 bases, there was a span of 8 bases. The CDR3: CASSLARTAGNTIYF. The CDR3 DNA follows: TGTGCCAGCAGCTTAGCGAGGACAGCTGGAAACACCATATATTTT.

In this sample, this clonotype turned up many times. The chain links TRBV20-1 to TRBJ2-5, with D possibly being TRBD1 (6 bases). Germline CDR1 reads DFQATT; CDR2 reads SNEGSKA (reference sequence). This CDR3 spans 16 amino acids. Trimming shortened V by 5 bases and J by 4 bases, and 23 bases separated the two germline ends. The CDR3 nucleotides are TGCAGTGCTGACCTCGCGAGGGGGAGACTGGGAGAGACCCAGTACTTC. Its translation is CSADLARGRLGETQYF.

This clonotype was counted at least ten times. CDR3 bases: TGTGCCTGGAGTCCGGGGCGAGTAGGAGGCTACACCTTC. Protein product: CAWSPGRVGGYTF. The chain joins TRBV30 to TRBJ1-2; maybe TRBD1 (5 bases). CDR3 length: 13 residues. CDR1 and CDR2 (germline): GTSNPN, SVGIG (reference sequence). The germline V and J ends were trimmed by 2 bases and 8 bases, with 15 bases remaining between them.

This clonotype was counted at least ten times. This chain uses TRBV2 with TRBJ1-3; TRBD1 is a possible D gene (5 bases). V lost 2 bases to trimming and J lost 1 base, with 9 bases between them. Germline V gene data show CDR1 as SNHLY and CDR2 as FYNNEI. The CDR3 has 15 amino acids. In nucleotides, the CDR3 is TGTGCCAGCAGTGAAAAGGGGCAATCTGGAAACACCATATATTTT. Its translation is CASSEKGQSGNTIYF. The full variable domain, completed using reference TRBV2 and TRBJ1-3, is EPEVTQTPSHQVTQMGQEVILRCVPISNHLYFYWYRQILGQKVEFLVSFYNNEISEKSEIFDDQFSVERPDGSNFTLKIRSTKLEDSAMYFCASSEKGQSGNTIYFGEGSWLTVV.

The chain employs TRBV29-1 and TRBJ2-1; D is uncertain. The germline gives CDR1 SQVTM, CDR2 ANQGSEA. Trimming stripped 6 bases from V and 4 bases from J, with 19 bases between. CDR3 length: 15 residues. The CDR3 DNA reads TGCAGCGTCGACCGAGTGTCAGGTCCTTACAATGAGCAGTTCTTC. Protein sequence: CSVDRVSGPYNEQFF.

This clonotype has only a few counts. The genes are TRBV15 and TRBJ1-5; weak D call: TRBD1 (6 bases). The CDR3 is 15 residues long. Germline values: CDR1 LNHNV, CDR2 YYDKDF (reference sequence). Deletions cut 0 bases from V and 3 bases from J, with 9 bases between. CDR3 nucleotide sequence: TGTGCCACCAGCAGAGAACAGGGCGCCAATCAGCCCCAGCATTTT. Amino acids: CATSREQGANQPQHF.

As DNA, the CDR3 is TGTGCCAGCAGTAAGGACAGGGGGCTTGACTATGGCTACACCTTC. It specifies CASSKDRGLDYGYTF. The J gene is TRBJ1-2, the V gene TRBV2, with TRBD1 matching over 11 bases. There are 15 residues in the CDR3. Germline CDR1 reads SNHLY; CDR2 reads FYNNEI. V lost 5 bases to trimming and J lost 3 bases; unmatched junction nucleotides: 5.

This clonotype came up many times. The CDR3 nucleotides read TGCAGTGCTAGTTTGTACAATGAGCAGTTCTTC. It yields the protein CSASLYNEQFF. The J gene is TRBJ2-1, the V gene TRBV20-1; D uncertain. Trimming pared 3 bases from V and 4 bases from J, leaving 4 bases between. Germline lookup yields CDR1 DFQATT and CDR2 SNEGSKA (reference sequence). The CDR3 consists of 11 residues.

This clonotype was recorded a few times. The V call is TRBV25-1, the J call TRBJ2-5; no clear D gene. Germline V gives CDR1 MGHDK, CDR2 SYGVNS. The CDR3 is 18 residues long. V shed 1 base and J shed 4 bases, with 22 bases lying between them. DNA for the CDR3: TGTGCCAGCAGTGAATTCGCCTCTTTGAGTCAGGCCAGAGAGACCCAGTACTTC. Amino acid sequence: CASSEFASLSQARETQYF.

This clonotype was seen a handful of times. DNA of the CDR3: TGTGCCAGCAGCCAGAGGTTAGCCAAAAACATTCAGTACTTC. This translates into CASSQRLAKNIQYF. The chain couples TRBV7-8 to TRBJ2-4; D gene ambiguous. Deletions cut 5 bases from V and 0 bases from J, with 8 bases between. The CDR3 sequence is 14 residues long. Germline V lookup: CDR1 SGHVS, CDR2 FQNEAQ.

This clonotype was detected many times. The chain employs TRBV7-3 and TRBJ2-7, with 9 bases lining up with TRBD2. The CDR3 sequence is 14 residues long. Germline assignment: CDR1 SGHTA and CDR2 FQGTGA. Trimming at V came to 4 bases and at J to 6 bases, leaving 7 bases not matched to a gene. In DNA form, the CDR3 reads TGTGCCAGCAGCTCCTTTAGCGGGAGCTTCGAGCAGTACTTC. Translation: CASSSFSGSFEQYF.

This clonotype has at least ten counts. The J gene is TRBJ1-1, the V gene TRBV10-2, with D uncertain. The CDR3 consists of 15 residues. Trimming took 1 base from V and 5 from J, leaving 14 bases between them. Germline V lookup: CDR1 WSHSY, CDR2 SAAADI. The CDR3 nucleotides read TGCGCCAGCAGTGAGTTTAGGGCTTTAGGGACTGAAGCTTTCTTT. Amino acid sequence: CASSEFRALGTEAFF.

This clonotype was found many times. The rearrangement links TRBV18 to TRBJ2-1, with TRBD1 matching over 10 bases. The CDR3 covers 14 residues. Germline V gene lookup returns CDR1 KGHSH and CDR2 LQKENI. Germline trimming cut 3 bases from V and 6 bases from J; bases unmatched to any gene: 2. CDR3 in DNA: TGTGCCAGCTCACCTCGGGACAGGGGCAATGAGCAGTTCTTC. This sequence encodes CASSPRDRGNEQFF.